Reported below is one TCR beta chain. In this sample, this clonotype turned up many times. The target of this receptor is not known. Per-base qualities were not stored, and no clone one base away is much larger. Sequencing used an Illumina NovaSeq 6000. TCR cDNA was made using 5'RACE template switching, a step that added a universal primer site and unique molecular identifiers. cDNA synthesis was primed from both the TCR alpha and TCR beta constant segments. Library amplification used two PCR steps, and the second PCR step added sample barcodes and sequencing adapters. Libraries were sequenced on Illumina HiSeq 2500 (2x100 bp) or NovaSeq (2x150 bp). Regarding the original processing steps: Demultiplexing of reads and collapsing into UMI consensus sequences were performed with MIGEC, and V(D)J alignment was carried out with MiXCR. Vaccine-responding clonotypes were identified with edgeR using replicate PBMC samples, with FDR below 0.01 and a log2 fold change above 5 up to day 15 being required. Each bulk clonotype was labeled CD4 or CD8 based on which sequenced repertoire, CD4 or CD8, contained the clonotype at higher abundance. Clones were called with MiXCR by TCRdb after fastp trimmed the public reads at Q25, and only in-frame beta chains were retained. Merged by CDR3 protein, the rows form single entries marked with the most common genes and DNA. Clone size and V and J calls follow TCRdb, not the original study. The sample has around 330,000 distinct CDR3 sequences on record, 3% to 4.5% of them singletons. Around 20% of the sample lies in the top ten.

The treatment or condition label of this sample denotes: live attenuated yellow fever vaccine strain. At every blood-draw timepoint, two biological replicates of bulk PBMCs were collected. A standard Ficoll-Paque protocol was used to isolate PBMCs from peripheral blood. TriZol was used to extract RNA from bulk PBMCs, from CD4 and CD8 fractions, and from dextramer-positive and dextramer-negative fractions. This sample stems from a study of T cells after yellow fever vaccination (dated by TCRdb to between 2017 and 2020). A note on the overall study: Libraries from fractions with low cell numbers were prepared with the SMART-Seq v4 Ultra Low Input RNA kit. Blood samples were taken at several timepoints before and after primary and secondary immunization, and bulk PBMC replicates and cell subsets were isolated. The cohort comprised two healthy male donors, one aged 18 to 30 and one aged 30 to 39 years. To follow T-cell clones before and after both primary and booster YFV17D yellow fever vaccination, bulk TCR alpha and beta repertoires underwent longitudinal sequencing. Study-wide findings and limitations: Compared with the primary T-cell response, the secondary T-cell response was weaker but faster, peaking on day 5 rather than day 15. Most clones expanded after primary vaccination were re-detected after the booster (almost 98% of CD4 and approximately 85% of CD8), suggesting broad memory maintenance. A small share of clonotypes occurred in both CD4 and CD8 compartments, likely arising from convergent recombination. Computational filtering was needed because FACS-sorted repertoires could contain abundant contaminating clonotypes from the bulk population. Only a couple of donors were included in the study, so the extent to which the findings can be generalized is limited.

The germline V gene (reference sequence) specifies DFQATT as CDR1 and SNEGSKA as CDR2. The CDR3 goes from the cysteine to the phenylalanine over 17 residues. Just CDR3 DNA is preserved here, 51 bases in frame from base 1. V ends up 0 bases short and J 2 bases short, with an unmatched junction base count of 8. The sequenced sample was PBMCs, obtained on the day of the yellow fever booster vaccination. The chain uses TRBV20-1 and TRBJ2-1; 9 central bases correspond to TRBD2. The sequence was obtained from a man aged 18-30 years who received the YFV17D yellow fever vaccine. CDR3 sequence: CSARDRGSGGPYNEQFF. The DNA sequence reads TGCAGTGCTAGAGATAGGGGTAGCGGGGGCCCCTACAATGAGCAGTTCTTC.